This TCR beta chain stems from a study of shared clonotypes between healthy human individuals. With 8 bases removed from V and 6 bases from J, the gap between germline ends came to 22 bases. This CDR3 is 15 amino acids long. Looked up from germline, CDR1 is SGDLS and CDR2 is YYNGEE. In regard to this clone: The antigen remains unidentified.

The study's findings and limits: Generation probabilities were higher for clonotypes shared across all four sorted-subset donors than for unshared ones.

The assay used deep level. The material for each subset, its genomic DNA, was split evenly across several immunoSEQ plates. TCRdb's table, derived via immunoSEQ multiplex PCR, lists solely in-frame clones and lacks some. The table has approximately 2.5 million clones, more than 90% seen once. Sequencing used naive CD4+ T cells sorted from blood. Subset defined: CD45RA+ positively selected. The V call is TRBV9, the J call TRBJ2-3; TRBD2 might be the D (7 bases). The sequence came from a young man in good health. The CDR3 nucleotides are TGTGCCAGTACCCTTGCGGGGGCGACTTTGGATACGCAGTATTTT. Residues: CASTLAGATLDTQYF.